These 22 T cell receptor beta chains share one sample of origin, sequenced in a study of shared clonotypes between healthy human individuals. Profiling relied on immunoSEQ multiplex PCR, and the TCRdb table lists in-frame clones only, not all of them. The sample yields some 2.4 million clones, more than 85% seen once. Input material: naive CD4+ T cells from PBMCs. This sample's subset: CD45RA+ positively selected. These receptors were collected from a man between 18 and 29 years old in good health. Some clones in this sample may be carry-over from other donors' samples.

This chain uses TRBV5-5 with TRBJ1-4; D is unresolved. V shed 1 base and J shed 0 bases, with 7 bases lying between them. This CDR3 contains 15 residues. The germline CDR1 and CDR2 sequences are SGHKS and YYEKEE (reference sequence). CDR3 loop: CASSLRAATNEKLFF. CDR3 DNA sequence: TGTGCCAGCAGCTTGAGGGCAGCAACTAATGAAAAACTGTTTTTT.

This clone was picked up one time. V is TRBV7-6 and J is TRBJ2-7; 11 positions agree with TRBD2. This CDR3 is 16 amino acids long. J lost 9 bases, V lost 5 bases, and 15 bases had no gene match. The germline CDR1 and CDR2 sequences are SGHVS and FNYEAQ. The CDR3: CASSALSGRAIAGQYF. For the CDR3, the DNA is TGTGCCAGCAGCGCACTTAGCGGGAGGGCCATCGCCGGGCAGTACTTC.

The chain has TRBV9 and TRBJ2-5, with 7 bases fitting TRBD1. This CDR3 spans 13 amino acids. From germline, CDR1 is SGDLS and CDR2 YYNGEE. V lost 4 bases and J lost 4; bases outside the gene matches: 4. The CDR3 region is CASSPQGVETQYF. The CDR3 coding sequence is TGTGCCAGCAGCCCCCAGGGGGTAGAGACCCAGTACTTC.

The DNA of the CDR3 is TGTGCCAGCAGCCCGGGTTCCGGAGGCACCATATATTTT. This codes for CASSPGSGGTIYF. The gene calls are TRBV7-7 and TRBJ1-3; D gene uncertain. In germline, CDR1 is SSHAT, CDR2 FNYEAQ (reference sequence). With 5 bases removed from V and 9 bases from J, the gap between germline ends came to 14 bases. The CDR3 has 13 amino acids. The variable domain in full, with the rest retrieved from reference TRBV7-7 and TRBJ1-3, is GAGVSQSPRYKVTKRGQDVTLRCDPISSHATLYWYQQALGQGPEFLTYFNYEAQPDKSGLPSDRFSAERPEGSISTLTIQRTEQRDSAMYRCASSPGSGGTIYFGEGSWLTVV.

This chain uses TRBV11-1 with TRBJ2-7, with D possibly matching TRBD2 (6 bases). Trimming took 4 bases from V and 3 from J, leaving 16 bases between them. Germline CDR1 is SGHAT and CDR2 is FQDESV (reference sequence). The CDR3 has 15 residues. The CDR3 DNA reads as TGTGCCAGCAGCTCCCGGGCCGCGGGGCTCTACGAGCAGTACTTC. Its translation: CASSSRAAGLYEQYF.

V and J are TRBV4-1 and TRBJ1-2; D is uncertain. The CDR3 contains 15 residues. The V end lost 0 bases, the J end lost 0 bases, and 8 bases lay between the germline ends. Germline CDR1 and CDR2: MGHRA and YSYEKL. CDR3 residues: CASSQDTVSNYGYTF. The CDR3 coding sequence is TGCGCCAGCAGCCAAGATACAGTTTCTAACTATGGCTACACCTTC.

V usage is TRBV28 and J usage is TRBJ2-1; no firm D call. The V end lost 2 bases, the J end lost 15 bases, and 14 bases lay between the germline ends. The CDR3 consists of 12 residues. Germline CDR1 reads MDHEN; CDR2 reads SYDVKM. The CDR3 is CASSLASMYLFF. In nucleotides, the CDR3 is TGTGCCAGCAGTTTAGCCTCCATGTATCTGTTCTTC.

This clone has only one observation. CDR3 bases: TGCGCCAGCAGCCCGGACAGCCTGTGGAACATTCAGTACTTC. Translating it yields CASSPDSLWNIQYF. The gene calls are TRBV5-1 and TRBJ2-4, with D possibly TRBD1 on 6 matching bases. V lost 4 bases and J lost 7, with 15 bases in between. Per the germline V gene, CDR1 is SGHRS and CDR2 is YFSETQ. The CDR3 loop spans 14 amino acids.

This clone occurred once. The rearrangement uses TRBV9 and TRBJ2-5; 8 bases align to TRBD2. The V segment lost 3 bases and the J segment 5 bases; nucleotides outside the gene matches: 9. Looked up from germline, CDR1 is SGDLS and CDR2 is YYNGEE. The CDR3 consists of 15 residues. The CDR3 nucleotides read TGTGCCAGCAGCGCCGCCGGGACTAGGGACGAGACCCAGTACTTC. Protein: CASSAAGTRDETQYF.

V is TRBV27 and J is TRBJ1-2; D remains ambiguous. CDR1 MNHEY and CDR2 SMNVEV come from the germline V gene (reference sequence). Trimming left V 0 bases short and J 0 bases short, with 14 bases between. The CDR3 is 17 residues long. The CDR3: CASSLSPGLVSNYGYTF. The CDR3 DNA is TGTGCCAGCAGTTTATCACCAGGCTTGGTTTCTAACTATGGCTACACCTTC.

Of note for this clone: Different DNA sequences within this sample yield the same CDR3. The J gene is TRBJ2-7, the V gene TRBV4-1; no definite D call. The CDR3 runs to 12 residues. Trimming removed 0 bases at V and 0 bases at J, with 0 bases between. Per germline, CDR1 MGHRA and CDR2 YSYEKL. CDR3 sequence (DNA): TGCGCCAGCAGCCAAGACTCCTACGAGCAGTACTTC. Its protein product is CASSQDSYEQYF.

As for this clone: Other DNA sequences of this sample code for an identical CDR3. The chain carries TRBV29-1 and TRBJ2-7, with a possible D match to TRBD2 (6 bases). The CDR3 sequence is 11 residues long. Germline values: CDR1 SQVTM, CDR2 ANQGSEA. V was trimmed by 5 bases and J by 1 base, leaving 6 bases between them. The CDR3 DNA sequence: TGCAGCGTTCGGGGGTCCTACGAGCAGTACTTC. This encodes CSVRGSYEQYF.

The V call is TRBV25-1, the J call TRBJ1-5; 9 nucleotides line up with TRBD1. CDR1 is MGHDK, CDR2 SYGVNS, per germline. The CDR3 runs 15 residues. J lost 7 bases, V lost 8 bases, and 12 bases had no gene match. Written as DNA, the CDR3 is TGTGCCAGCTCACCCGGGACAGGGACCTTCCAGCCCCAGCATTTT. Amino acids: CASSPGTGTFQPQHF.

The V gene is TRBV4-1, the J gene TRBJ2-2; unclear D gene. CDR1 MGHRA and CDR2 YSYEKL come from the germline V gene. The CDR3 spans 15 residues. The V gene lost 3 bases and the J gene lost 7 bases, with 15 bases spanning the gap. This CDR3 is CASSQAAVGIGELFF. The CDR3 DNA follows: TGCGCCAGCAGCCAGGCCGCGGTTGGTATCGGGGAGCTGTTTTTT.

The CDR3 DNA follows: TGCGCCAGCAGCTTGGGGCAGTCCCCGAACACCGGGGAGCTGTTTTTT. Residues: CASSLGQSPNTGELFF. The V and J genes are TRBV5-1 and TRBJ2-2; D call uncertain. V lost 0 bases, J lost 0 bases, and 9 bases lay in between. The CDR3 runs to 16 residues. Germline V gene data show CDR1 as SGHRS and CDR2 as YFSETQ.

V gene TRBV28 combines with J gene TRBJ1-5; the D is unclear. The CDR3 length is 14 residues. From germline, CDR1 is MDHEN and CDR2 SYDVKM. The germline V and J ends were trimmed by 5 bases and 6 bases, with 14 bases remaining between them. CDR3 loop: CASSTGSTVQPQHF. For the CDR3, the DNA is TGTGCCAGCAGTACCGGGTCCACCGTTCAGCCCCAGCATTTT.

J is TRBJ2-7 and V is TRBV10-3; TRBD2 agrees at 8 bases. Germline V gene lookup returns CDR1 ENHRY and CDR2 SYGVKD. Trimming took 7 bases from V and 3 from J; bases not matched to a gene: 11. The CDR3 is 15 amino acids. CDR3 in amino acids: CAITQTGGGDYEQYF. In nucleotides, the CDR3 is TGTGCCATCACCCAAACGGGGGGGGGAGACTACGAGCAGTACTTC.

The chain has TRBV6-1 and TRBJ2-2, with 7 bases identical to TRBD1. The junction had 8 bases not matched to a gene; V was cut back by 3 bases and J by 4 bases. The CDR3 has 16 amino acids. Germline values: CDR1 MNHNS, CDR2 SASEGT. CDR3 sequence reads: CASSDSRGYGTGELFF. CDR3 coding DNA: TGTGCCAGCAGTGATTCCAGGGGGTACGGCACCGGGGAGCTGTTTTTT.

The rearrangement links TRBV27 to TRBJ2-7, with 10 bases matching TRBD1. The CDR3 runs 13 residues. Germline-derived CDR1 and CDR2 are MNHEY and SMNVEV (reference sequence). Trimming took 4 bases from V and 4 from J; bases not matched to a gene: 1. The CDR3 nucleotides are TGTGCCAGCAGTTGGGACAGGGGTTACGAGCAGTACTTC. Amino acid sequence: CASSWDRGYEQYF.

The chain is built from TRBV9 and TRBJ2-2; perhaps TRBD1 as D (5 bases). Germline V gives CDR1 SGDLS, CDR2 YYNGEE. The CDR3 loop spans 17 amino acids. Trimming removed 4 bases at V and 1 base at J, with 17 bases between. The CDR3 DNA reads TGTGCCAGCAGCCCCGAAGGTTGGGGCGGGAACACCGGGGAGCTGTTTTTT. Translating it yields CASSPEGWGGNTGELFF.

In its sample, this clone was seen a few times. Other DNA sequences in the same sample also yield this CDR3. V gene TRBV4-2 combines with J gene TRBJ1-3, with 9 bases lining up with TRBD1. V lost 3 bases to trimming and J lost 3 bases; unmatched junction nucleotides: 0. CDR1 and CDR2 (germline): LGHNA, YNFKEQ. This CDR3 is 14 amino acids long. The CDR3, as DNA: TGTGCCAGCAGCCAGGACAGGGGTGGAAACACCATATATTTT. The encoded protein is CASSQDRGGNTIYF.

The CDR3 loop is CATSSLSLDRGGPNYGYTF. The DNA of the CDR3 is TGTGCCACCAGCAGCCTCTCACTGGACAGGGGGGGTCCTAACTATGGCTACACCTTC. The genes are TRBV15 and TRBJ1-2, with TRBD1 matching over 10 bases. Germline V gene data show CDR1 as LNHNV and CDR2 as YYDKDF (reference sequence). Losses at the gene ends were 3 bases for V and 0 bases for J; bases not matched to a gene: 13. The CDR3 spans 19 residues.